One and the same sample provided the 30 T cell receptor beta chains below, sequenced in a study of CD8+CD57+ T cells in acquired aplastic anemia. TCR beta VDJ and CDR3 profiles were obtained from a genomic DNA template. TCRdb re-called the reads through MiXCR, storing one row per CDR3 protein. Here the sample spans roughly 86,000 distinct CDR3 sequences, about half being singletons. Sequencing was performed on sorted CD4+, CD8+, or CD8+CD57+ T cells (not recorded which) from PBMCs. These receptor sequences come from a human donor in good health, serving as a control.

About this clonotype: One base away lies a much larger clone, so this may be a sequencing read error. The V gene is TRBV6-1, the J gene TRBJ1-5; the D gene is possibly TRBD1 (6 bases). Germline V CDR1 and CDR2: MNHNS, SASEGT. The CDR3 runs to 14 residues. For the CDR3, the DNA is TGTGCCAACAGTGAAAGACAGGGCAATCAGCCCCAGCATTTT. It codes for CANSERQGNQPQHF.

The chain links TRBV27 to TRBJ1-1, with a possible D match to TRBD1 (6 bases). CDR3 size: 14 residues. Between the trimmed V and J ends, which lost 7 bases and 1 base, there was a span of 13 bases. Per germline, CDR1 MNHEY and CDR2 SMNVEV (reference sequence). The CDR3 bases are TGTGCCAGCACTAAAGAGGGGGGGAACACTGAAGCTTTCTTT. Protein: CASTKEGGNTEAFF.

V and J are TRBV9 and TRBJ2-1, with TRBD2 as a possible D gene (6 bases). V was shortened by 4 bases and J by 3 bases, with 14 bases between the two germline ends. The CDR3 sequence is 15 residues long. CDR1 is SGDLS, CDR2 YYNGEE, per germline. The CDR3 DNA reads as TGTGCCAGCAGCCCCGCTGGCGGGATCTACAATGAGCAGTTCTTC. As protein: CASSPAGGIYNEQFF.

The V call is TRBV19, the J call TRBJ2-7; D perhaps matches TRBD2 (7 bases). Germline V lookup: CDR1 LNHDA, CDR2 SQIVND (reference sequence). Trimming shortened V by 5 bases and J by 6 bases, and 11 bases separated the two germline ends. This CDR3 is 12 amino acids long. Here the CDR3 DNA reads TGTGCCAGTAGTGAGGGGGGGTCCGAGCAGTACTTC. Protein: CASSEGGSEQYF.

The chain has TRBV9 and TRBJ2-5; D is undetermined. With 3 bases removed from V and 1 base from J, the gap between germline ends came to 7 bases. The CDR3 has 13 amino acids. In germline, CDR1 is SGDLS, CDR2 YYNGEE. In DNA form, the CDR3 reads TGTGCCAGCAGCGAGACAAGCCAAGAGACCCAGTACTTC. This gives the protein CASSETSQETQYF.

This rearrangement joins TRBV15 to TRBJ2-1; 8 bases fit TRBD2. Germline V gene sequence: CDR1 LNHNV, CDR2 YYDKDF (reference sequence). Trimming took 3 bases from V and 6 from J; bases not matched to a gene: 7. The CDR3 loop spans 15 amino acids. The CDR3 bases are TGTGCCACCAGCAGCTTAGCGGGGATGGCCAATGAGCAGTTCTTC. Translation: CATSSLAGMANEQFF.

The chain is built from TRBV27 and TRBJ1-1; D remains ambiguous. The CDR3 covers 14 residues. Germline-derived CDR1 and CDR2 are MNHEY and SMNVEV (reference sequence). V shed 4 bases and J shed 3 bases, with 12 bases lying between them. For the CDR3, the DNA is TGTGCCAGCAGTTCCCGGACCACCGACACTGAAGCTTTCTTT. Protein product: CASSSRTTDTEAFF.

This clonotype was counted ten times or more. The rearrangement links TRBV12-3 or TRBV12-4 to TRBJ1-1; no clear D gene. Trimming took off 5 bases at V and 8 bases at J, with 12 bases between the two ends. CDR3 length: 12 amino acids. CDR3: CASSDPREEAFF. CDR3 DNA: TGTGCCAGCAGTGATCCCCGTGAGGAAGCTTTCTTT.

This clonotype was seen repeatedly, ten times or more. The CDR3 sequence is CASSPGLAGTYQETQYF. The DNA of the CDR3 is TGCGCCAGCAGCCCGGGACTAGCGGGAACGTACCAAGAGACCCAGTACTTC. V and J are TRBV4-1 and TRBJ2-5; the match to TRBD2 covers 13 bases. This CDR3 has 17 residues. V lost 4 bases to trimming and J lost 0 bases; unmatched junction nucleotides: 5. Germline V gene data show CDR1 as MGHRA and CDR2 as YSYEKL.

In DNA form, the CDR3 reads TGCAGCGCGAAGGCCATTAGAGAAGCTTTCTTT. Translating it yields CSAKAIREAFF. The chain couples TRBV29-1 to TRBJ1-1; D remains ambiguous. Trimming pared 7 bases from V and 8 bases from J, leaving 14 bases between. Germline V CDR1 and CDR2: SQVTM, ANQGSEA. The CDR3 is 11 residues long.

For this clonotype: An end of the junction differs from the germline gene, which may be a read error. The chain employs TRBV7-6 and TRBJ2-7, with D unresolved. Germline V gives CDR1 SGHVS, CDR2 FNYEAQ. The CDR3 has 13 residues. The CDR3 here is CASSPNAAYEQYF. CDR3 nucleotides: TGTGCTAGCAGCCCCAATGCAGCCTACGAGCAGTACTTC.

This clonotype was picked up a small number of times. The chain employs TRBV11-2 and TRBJ2-7; tentatively, D is TRBD1 (6 bases). Germline V gene lookup returns CDR1 SGHAT and CDR2 FQNNGV. This CDR3 contains 16 residues. The V end was cut by 7 bases, the J end by 0 bases, with 19 bases between. The CDR3 nucleotides are TGTGCCAGCATGGGGGCCGTCGGACTTGACTCCTACGAGCAGTACTTC. Translating gives CASMGAVGLDSYEQYF. Together with reference TRBV11-2 and TRBJ2-7, the CDR3 gives the full variable domain: EAGVAQSPRYKIIEKRQSVAFWCNPISGHATLYWYQQILGQGPKLLIQFQNNGVVDDSQLPKDRFSAERLKGVDSTLKIQPAKLEDSAVYLCASMGAVGLDSYEQYFGPGTRLTVT.

The J gene is TRBJ2-7, the V gene TRBV19, with 8 bases aligning to TRBD1. This CDR3 spans 14 amino acids. Germline trimming cut 9 bases from V and 4 bases from J; bases unmatched to any gene: 11. CDR1 is LNHDA, CDR2 SQIVND, per germline (reference sequence). DNA for the CDR3: TGTGCCAGCGCCCAGGGGGCCGGAGGATACGAGCAGTACTTC. It encodes CASAQGAGGYEQYF.

This clonotype turned up a few times. The V call is TRBV6-5, the J call TRBJ2-1, with D perhaps assigned TRBD1 or TRBD2 (5 bases each). This CDR3 contains 13 residues. V was trimmed by 2 bases and J by 6 bases, leaving 8 bases between them. The germline V gene has CDR1 MNHEY and CDR2 SVGAGI. The CDR3 DNA sequence: TGTGCCAGCAGTTACGGGACCCGCAATGAGCAGTTCTTC. Translated, it gives CASSYGTRNEQFF.

The chain joins TRBV24-1 to TRBJ2-7; 9 bases map to TRBD1. The germline V gene has CDR1 KGHDR and CDR2 SFDVKD. The CDR3 runs to 18 residues. V lost 3 bases to trimming and J lost 6 bases; unmatched junction nucleotides: 17. The CDR3 reads CATSDGSQGGTGLFEQYF. Written as DNA, the CDR3 is TGTGCCACCAGTGATGGGAGCCAGGGCGGGACAGGGCTGTTCGAGCAGTACTTC.

A word on this clonotype: Possible read error: a much larger clone is one base away. V is TRBV7-9 and J is TRBJ2-2, with D hard to call. Trimming took off 7 bases at V and 1 base at J, with 4 bases between the two ends. Germline V gene lookup returns CDR1 SEHNR and CDR2 FQNEAQ (reference sequence). CDR3 length: 12 amino acids. This CDR3 is CASNQNTGELFF. In nucleotides, the CDR3 is TGTGCCAGCAACCAGAACACCGGGGAGCTGTTTTTT.

Of note for this clonotype: A single base separates this from a much larger clone, so it may be a read error. This chain uses TRBV9 with TRBJ1-1; 8 nucleotides line up with TRBD1. V was clipped by 3 bases and J by 5 bases; unmatched bases: 12. The CDR3 contains 16 residues. The germline V gene encodes CDR1 SGDLS and CDR2 YYNGEE. The CDR3 loop is CASSGPVDRVPTEAFF. The CDR3 nucleotides are TGTGCCAGCAGCGGACCCGTGGACAGGGTGCCTACTGAAGCTTTCTTT.

The chain couples TRBV19 to TRBJ1-1; D call uncertain. Trimming removed 7 bases from V and 1 base from J, with 13 bases in between. The CDR3 length is 14 residues. Germline V gene sequence: CDR1 LNHDA, CDR2 SQIVND (reference sequence). The CDR3 loop is CASTVSSTNTEAFF. For the CDR3, the DNA is TGTGCCAGTACCGTTAGCAGTACGAACACTGAAGCTTTCTTT.

The V gene is TRBV6-1, the J gene TRBJ2-7; D unresolved. The V end was cut by 3 bases, the J end by 2 bases, with 11 bases between. This CDR3 spans 14 amino acids. From germline, CDR1 is MNHNS and CDR2 SASEGT. CDR3 DNA: TGTGCCAGCAGTGACTTTGGCGGCCCCTACGAGCAGTACTTC. Translation: CASSDFGGPYEQYF.

The rearrangement uses TRBV2 and TRBJ2-3, with D uncertain. CDR3 length: 13 residues. Per germline, CDR1 SNHLY and CDR2 FYNNEI. Trimming removed 8 bases from V and 11 bases from J, with 20 bases in between. The CDR3 reads CASSFETSNEQYF. The CDR3 DNA is TGTGCCAGCTCTTTCGAGACAAGTAATGAGCAGTATTTT.

On this clonotype: Without the conserved terminal phenylalanine or tryptophan, this CDR3 likely stems from a read error. The chain has TRBV5-4 and TRBJ2-7, with D possibly being TRBD2 (5 bases). Trimming took off 1 base at V and 0 bases at J, with 14 bases between the two ends. Germline V gene lookup returns CDR1 SGHNT and CDR2 YYREEE (reference sequence). The CDR3 totals 16 residues. The CDR3 nucleotides are TGTGCCAGCAGCTTGCGAGGCCTAGCTCTCTCCTACGAGCAGTACCTC. Residues: CASSLRGLALSYEQYL.

The chain recombines TRBV7-9 with TRBJ2-7, with a weak D call TRBD2 (7 bases). The CDR3 covers 15 residues. The germline gives CDR1 SEHNR, CDR2 FQNEAQ (reference sequence). The ends were cut back, 5 bases at V and 0 bases at J, with 14 bases in the middle. CDR3 sequence reads: CASSRRGASSYEQYF. CDR3 bases: TGTGCCAGCAGCAGACGGGGGGCTTCCTCCTACGAGCAGTACTTC.

Notes on this clonotype: This may stem from a read error, because a much larger clone lies one nucleotide away. The chain employs TRBV20-1 and TRBJ2-1; D not resolved. CDR1 and CDR2 (germline): DFQATT, SNEGSKA (reference sequence). This CDR3 region has 13 residues. V dropped 5 bases and J dropped 8 bases, with 16 bases sitting between them. The CDR3 here is CSASDEGPDEQFF. DNA for the CDR3: TGCAGTGCTTCCGACGAAGGGCCGGATGAGCAGTTCTTC.

The sample holds many counts of this clonotype. The chain couples TRBV25-1 to TRBJ2-1; 8 bases align to TRBD2. The CDR3 totals 16 residues. V was pared by 0 bases and J by 3 bases, with 4 bases of the junction left unmatched. Germline V gene lookup returns CDR1 MGHDK and CDR2 SYGVNS. CDR3 region: CASSEYSSGDYNEQFF. In DNA form, the CDR3 reads TGTGCCAGCAGTGAATATAGTAGCGGGGACTACAATGAGCAGTTCTTC.

This sequence joins TRBV20-1 and TRBJ2-7, with 7 nucleotides matching TRBD2. Losses at the gene ends were 4 bases for V and 3 bases for J; bases not matched to a gene: 12. This CDR3 comprises 15 residues. Germline V gene sequence: CDR1 DFQATT, CDR2 SNEGSKA (reference sequence). The DNA for the CDR3 is TGCAGTGCTACAGGGCCCGGGGAGGGAGACTACGAGCAGTACTTC. It yields the protein CSATGPGEGDYEQYF.

As concerns this clonotype: This clone may be a read error of a much larger clone one base away. The chain couples TRBV25-1 to TRBJ2-3, with TRBD2 identical over 7 bases. This CDR3 is built from 12 residues. The germline V gene encodes CDR1 MGHDK and CDR2 SYGVNS. V was pared by 6 bases and J by 5 bases, with 2 bases of the junction left unmatched. The CDR3 is CASSLAGDTQYF. The CDR3 DNA follows: TGTGCCAGCAGCTTAGCGGGAGATACGCAGTATTTT.

This CDR3 reads CAISEWGVTDTQYF. The CDR3 bases are TGTGCCATCAGTGAATGGGGAGTTACAGATACGCAGTATTTT. The chain has TRBV10-3 and TRBJ2-3; D is possibly TRBD2 (5 bases). This CDR3 is built from 14 residues. V was cut by 3 bases and J by 3 bases, with 10 bases left in between. CDR1 and CDR2 from the germline V gene are ENHRY and SYGVKD.

The chain joins TRBV20-1 to TRBJ2-5; D perhaps matches TRBD2 (5 bases). Trimming removed 3 bases from V and 5 bases from J, with 19 bases in between. CDR1 and CDR2 from the germline V gene are DFQATT and SNEGSKA (reference sequence). There are 15 residues in the CDR3. The CDR3 reads CSARVREGAGETQYF. CDR3 nucleotide sequence: TGCAGTGCTAGGGTTCGAGAGGGTGCTGGTGAGACCCAGTACTTC.

This clonotype was seen many times. The chain joins TRBV10-3 to TRBJ1-1; D remains unclear. The CDR3 spans 13 residues. The V gene lost 3 bases and the J gene lost 1 base, with 6 bases spanning the gap. Germline CDR1 reads ENHRY; CDR2 reads SYGVKD. The CDR3: CAISEERNTEAFF. In nucleotides, the CDR3 is TGTGCCATCAGTGAAGAGAGGAACACTGAAGCTTTCTTT.

In its sample, this clonotype was seen a few times. The chain recombines TRBV5-4 with TRBJ1-4, with D unresolved. This CDR3 region has 13 residues. V was cut by 9 bases and J by 5 bases, with 14 bases left in between. Germline-derived CDR1 and CDR2 are SGHNT and YYREEE (reference sequence). The CDR3 sequence is CATKTAPNEKLFF. The CDR3 DNA sequence: TGTGCCACCAAGACGGCTCCGAATGAAAAACTGTTTTTT.